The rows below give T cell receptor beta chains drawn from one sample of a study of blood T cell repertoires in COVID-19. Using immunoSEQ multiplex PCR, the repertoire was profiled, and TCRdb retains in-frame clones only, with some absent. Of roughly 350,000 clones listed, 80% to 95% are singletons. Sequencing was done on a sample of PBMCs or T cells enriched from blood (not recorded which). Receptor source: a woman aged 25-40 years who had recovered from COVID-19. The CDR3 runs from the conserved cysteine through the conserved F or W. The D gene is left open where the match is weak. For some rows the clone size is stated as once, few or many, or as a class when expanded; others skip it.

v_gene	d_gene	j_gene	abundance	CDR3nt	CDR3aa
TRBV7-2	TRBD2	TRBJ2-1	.	TGTGCCAGCAGCCCAATAGCGGGGGGGTCCGGGTACAATGAGCAGTTCTTC	CASSPIAGGSGYNEQFF
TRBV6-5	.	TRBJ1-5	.	TGTGCCAGCAGTTACTCGATGATAACAGGACATATGCCCCAGCATTTT	CASSYSMITGHMPQHF
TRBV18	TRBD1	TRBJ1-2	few	TGTGCCAGCTCACCACCGCAGGGGGCGAGGGGCTACACCTTC	CASSPPQGARGYTF
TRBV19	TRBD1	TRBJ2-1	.	TGTGCCAGTAGTATCCGGGACAGGGTTTACAATGAGCAGTTCTTC	CASSIRDRVYNEQFF
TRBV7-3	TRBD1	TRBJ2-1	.	TGTGCCAGCAGCTCGACAGGGGGCCTGGAGCAGTTCTTC	CASSSTGGLEQFF
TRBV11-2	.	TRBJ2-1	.	TGTGCCAGCAGCTTAGCACAGTACAATGAGCAGTTCTTC	CASSLAQYNEQFF
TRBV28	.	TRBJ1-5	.	TGTGCCAGCAGTCAGTTTGGGGGCGTGCAGCCCCAGCATTTT	CASSQFGGVQPQHF
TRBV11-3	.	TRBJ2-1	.	TGTGCCAGCAGCTCCGGACAGTACAATGAGCAGTTCTTC	CASSSGQYNEQFF
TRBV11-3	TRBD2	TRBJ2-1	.	TGTGCCAGCAGCCTCGGAGACGGGGGGGAGCAGTTCTTC	CASSLGDGGEQFF
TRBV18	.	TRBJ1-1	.	TGTGCCAGCAGAGGACAGAAGAACACTGAAGCTTTCTTT	CASRGQKNTEAFF
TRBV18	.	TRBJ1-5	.	TGTGCCAGCTCACCAGGAGGGACGTTTCAGCCCCAGCATTTT	CASSPGGTFQPQHF